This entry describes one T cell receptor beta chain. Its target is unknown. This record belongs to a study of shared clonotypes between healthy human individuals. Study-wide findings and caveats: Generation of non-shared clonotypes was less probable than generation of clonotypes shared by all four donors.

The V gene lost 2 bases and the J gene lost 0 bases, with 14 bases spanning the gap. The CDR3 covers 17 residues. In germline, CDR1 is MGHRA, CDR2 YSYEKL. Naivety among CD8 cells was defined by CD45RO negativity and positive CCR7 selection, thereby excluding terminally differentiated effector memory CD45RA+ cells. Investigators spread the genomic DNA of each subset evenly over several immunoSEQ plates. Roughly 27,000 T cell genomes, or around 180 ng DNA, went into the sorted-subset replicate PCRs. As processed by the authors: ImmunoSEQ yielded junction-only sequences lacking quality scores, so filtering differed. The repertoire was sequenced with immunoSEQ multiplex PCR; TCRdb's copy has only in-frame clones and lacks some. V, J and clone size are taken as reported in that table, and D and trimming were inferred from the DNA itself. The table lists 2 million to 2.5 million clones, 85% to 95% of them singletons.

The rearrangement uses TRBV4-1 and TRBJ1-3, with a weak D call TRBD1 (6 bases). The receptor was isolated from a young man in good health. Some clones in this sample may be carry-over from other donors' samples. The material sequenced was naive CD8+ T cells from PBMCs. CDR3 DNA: TGCGCCAGCAGCCAATGGACAGCGATCTCCTCTGGAAACACCATATATTTT. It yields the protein CASSQWTAISSGNTIYF.